Listed below are T cell receptor beta chains from one sample, sequenced in a study of human T cells and chemical hapten exposure. TCRdb itself ran the RACE reads through MiXCR, one entry per CDR3 protein. The sample lists around 130,000 distinct CDR3 sequences; around 8.3% were seen once. The sample taken for sequencing was whole blood. The source of these receptors is a male donor in good health. Some clones in this sample may be carry-over from other donors' samples. Each CDR3 is given with its conserved first and last residue. D genes are given only for firm matches. The size of a clone is reported for some rows only, either as once, few or many, or as a class for expanded clones.

d_gene	abundance	v_gene	j_gene	len	CDR3aa	CDR3nt
TRBD2	-	TRBV5-1	TRBJ2-3	18	CASSLVPLAGGTIDTQYF	TGCGCCAGCAGCTTGGTTCCCCTAGCGGGGGGAACTATAGATACGCAGTATTTT
-	-	TRBV12-3/TRBV12-4	TRBJ2-7	16	CASSLVQASLIYEQYF	TGTGCCAGCAGTTTAGTACAGGCCTCTCTTATCTACGAGCAGTACTTC
TRBD1	many	TRBV13	TRBJ1-1	14	CASRRGLMNTEAFF	TGTGCCAGCAGGAGGGGGCTCATGAACACTGAAGCTTTCTTT
TRBD2	-	TRBV20-1	TRBJ2-5	11	CSAKRGETQYF	TGCAGTGCTAAGCGGGGGGAGACCCAGTACTTC
-	few	TRBV6-5	TRBJ1-2	13	CASQVPGGYGYTF	TGTGCCAGCCAAGTCCCAGGTGGCTATGGCTACACCTTC
-	-	TRBV30	TRBJ1-1	12	CAWSVAREEAFF	TGTGCCTGGAGTGTAGCCAGGGAAGAAGCTTTCTTT
-	few	TRBV2	TRBJ1-4	12	CASGRRNEKLFF	TGTGCCAGCGGCAGGAGAAATGAAAAACTGTTTTTT
-	few	TRBV20-1	TRBJ2-1	13	CSAREVGVGEQFF	TGCAGTGCTAGAGAGGTGGGAGTGGGTGAGCAGTTCTTC
-	-	TRBV25-1	TRBJ2-6	18	CASSEIKGGASGANVLTF	TGTGCCAGCAGTGAAATTAAGGGAGGAGCATCTGGGGCCAACGTCCTGACTTTC
TRBD1	few	TRBV19	TRBJ2-7	15	CASSIGTGSSYEQYF	TGTGCCAGTAGTATTGGGACAGGGTCGTCCTACGAGCAGTACTTC
TRBD2	many	TRBV25-1	TRBJ2-7	15	CASSVGLGTTYEQYF	TGTGCCAGCAGTGTGGGTTTGGGGACTACCTACGAGCAGTACTTC
-	once	TRBV11-2	TRBJ1-4	15	CASSPSAGSNEKLFF	TGTGCCAGCAGCCCGTCCGCAGGGTCTAATGAAAAACTGTTTTTT
TRBD2	-	TRBV2	TRBJ2-1	14	CASLGTSGGDEQFF	TGTGCCAGCCTGGGGACTAGCGGGGGAGATGAGCAGTTCTTC
-	few	TRBV27	TRBJ1-1	11	CASRSGTEAFF	TGTGCCAGCAGGTCGGGGACTGAAGCTTTCTTT
-	few	TRBV12-3/TRBV12-4	TRBJ2-3	14	CASSARGRQDTQYF	TGTGCCAGCAGTGCGCGCGGACGGCAAGATACGCAGTATTTT
-	few	TRBV28	TRBJ2-4	13	CASSSAAVNIQYF	TGTGCCAGCAGTTCTGCGGCCGTGAACATTCAGTACTTC
-	-	TRBV7-9	TRBJ2-1	17	CASSLVAGRSSYNEQFF	TGTGCCAGCAGCTTAGTCGCGGGGAGAAGCTCCTACAATGAGCAGTTCTTC
TRBD1	few	TRBV2	TRBJ2-1	13	CASPGQGLAEQFF	TGTGCCTCTCCGGGACAGGGGCTGGCTGAGCAGTTCTTC
TRBD2	-	TRBV4-2	TRBJ2-7	16	CASSQVVAGDSYEQYF	TGTGCCAGCAGCCAAGTGGTAGCGGGGGACTCCTACGAGCAGTACTTC
TRBD1	few	TRBV6-6	TRBJ1-5	17	CASRHSSDRGSNQPQHF	TGTGCCAGCAGACACAGCTCCGACAGGGGGTCAAATCAGCCCCAGCATTTT
TRBD1	few	TRBV12-3/TRBV12-4	TRBJ1-2	15	CASSKSGTGVFGYTF	TGTGCCAGCAGCAAGTCCGGGACAGGGGTCTTTGGCTACACCTTC
-	few	TRBV10-3	TRBJ2-7	14	CAISDGRDSYEQYF	TGTGCCATCAGTGACGGCAGGGACTCCTACGAGCAGTACTTC
-	many	TRBV20-1	TRBJ1-2	12	CSASDSNYGYTF	TGCAGTGCTTCCGACAGTAACTATGGCTACACCTTC
-	few	TRBV11-3	TRBJ1-1	15	CASSLGSAPNTEAFF	TGTGCCAGCAGCTTAGGATCGGCCCCGAACACTGAAGCTTTCTTT
-	few	TRBV29-1	TRBJ1-1	11	CSASVNTEAFF	TGCAGCGCTTCCGTGAACACTGAAGCTTTCTTT
-	few	TRBV12-3/TRBV12-4	TRBJ1-2	16	CASSLVPHGSNYGYTF	TGTGCCAGCAGTTTAGTTCCCCACGGATCTAACTATGGCTACACCTTC
TRBD2	few	TRBV6-2/TRBV6-3	TRBJ2-1	17	CASSYSTSGSSYNEQFF	TGTGCCAGCAGTTACTCGACTAGCGGGAGCTCCTACAATGAGCAGTTCTTC
-	-	TRBV7-6	TRBJ2-6	16	CASSLGPSSGANVLTF	TGTGCCAGCAGCTTAGGACCGAGCTCTGGGGCCAACGTCCTGACTTTC
TRBD1	-	TRBV9	TRBJ2-1	16	CASSPTGTGAYNEQFF	TGTGCCAGCAGCCCCACCGGGACAGGGGCTTACAATGAGCAGTTCTTC
-	few	TRBV18	TRBJ1-3	16	CASSPRGQSSGNTIYF	TGTGCCAGCTCACCACGGGGGCAGAGCTCTGGAAACACCATATATTTT
-	many	TRBV7-2	TRBJ2-7	14	CASSLGFGGFEQYF	TGTGCCAGCAGCTTAGGGTTCGGGGGCTTCGAGCAGTACTTC
-	-	TRBV5-4	TRBJ1-2	14	CASSSSTGPYGYTF	TGTGCCAGCAGCTCCAGTACAGGGCCCTATGGCTACACCTTC
TRBD2	-	TRBV7-8	TRBJ2-3	20	CASSLIPGLAGGQDTDTQYF	TGTGCCAGCAGCTTAATCCCGGGACTAGCGGGAGGGCAGGACACAGATACGCAGTATTTT
TRBD2	many	TRBV12-3/TRBV12-4	TRBJ2-1	15	CASSRASGTYNEQFF	TGTGCCAGCAGTAGGGCTAGCGGGACCTACAATGAGCAGTTCTTC
-	-	TRBV20-1	TRBJ2-3	14	CSARAWSEGDTQYF	TGCAGTGCTAGAGCGTGGTCTGAGGGAGATACGCAGTATTTT
-	few	TRBV29-1	TRBJ2-7	13	CSVSRDRSYEQYF	TGCAGCGTGTCTCGGGACCGTTCCTACGAGCAGTACTTC
-	-	TRBV29-1	TRBJ2-5	12	CSVNDGKETQYF	TGCAGCGTGAACGACGGAAAAGAGACCCAGTACTTC
-	-	TRBV20-1	TRBJ1-4	13	CSAGGGAGEKLFF	TGCAGTGCCGGTGGGGGGGCTGGGGAAAAACTGTTTTTT
-	-	TRBV4-1	TRBJ1-4	12	CASSQEKEKLFF	TGCGCCAGCAGCCAAGAAAAGGAAAAACTGTTTTTT
-	many	TRBV20-1	TRBJ1-3	14	CSAPGEGPGNTIYF	TGCAGTGCGCCGGGGGAGGGGCCAGGAAACACCATATATTTT
-	few	TRBV11-2	TRBJ1-1	14	CASSLDRGPRGAFF	TGTGCCAGCAGCTTAGACAGGGGCCCACGGGGAGCTTTCTTT
-	-	TRBV12-3/TRBV12-4	TRBJ1-5	12	CATRRGRQPQHF	TGTGCCACCAGGAGGGGCAGGCAGCCCCAGCATTTT
TRBD1	few	TRBV28	TRBJ2-3	14	CASRGTGGKDTQYF	TGTGCCAGCAGGGGCACAGGGGGCAAAGATACGCAGTATTTT
TRBD2	many	TRBV12-3/TRBV12-4	TRBJ2-1	15	CASSLSSREVHEQFF	TGTGCCAGCAGTTTAAGCAGCCGGGAGGTCCATGAGCAGTTCTTC